The clone carrying this T cell receptor (beta chain) was recorded once. The sample comes from a study of OX40 agonist ivuxolimab in advanced cancers. About the research overall: Every 2 weeks, ivuxolimab was infused into the patients intravenously at between 0.01 and 10 mg/kg.

Trimming cost V 1 base and J 1 base, with 8 bases left between them. The CDR3 is made up of 15 amino acids. CDR1 and CDR2 from the germline V gene are GTSNPN and SVGIG (reference sequence). Assay used: immunoSEQ multiplex PCR; TCRdb lists only in-frame clones, some missing. This sample has some 95,000 clones, with around 90% found just once. This sequence was found in an adult with an advanced solid tumor such as melanoma, head and neck, liver or kidney cancer. The rearrangement uses TRBV30 and TRBJ2-6, with D unresolved. This material consisted of CD4+ or CD8+ T cells sorted from blood, taken in a trial of the OX40 agonist ivuxolimab. CDR3 in amino acids: CAWSDSHSGANVLTF. CDR3 DNA: TGTGCCTGGAGTGACAGCCATTCTGGGGCCAACGTCCTGACTTTC.